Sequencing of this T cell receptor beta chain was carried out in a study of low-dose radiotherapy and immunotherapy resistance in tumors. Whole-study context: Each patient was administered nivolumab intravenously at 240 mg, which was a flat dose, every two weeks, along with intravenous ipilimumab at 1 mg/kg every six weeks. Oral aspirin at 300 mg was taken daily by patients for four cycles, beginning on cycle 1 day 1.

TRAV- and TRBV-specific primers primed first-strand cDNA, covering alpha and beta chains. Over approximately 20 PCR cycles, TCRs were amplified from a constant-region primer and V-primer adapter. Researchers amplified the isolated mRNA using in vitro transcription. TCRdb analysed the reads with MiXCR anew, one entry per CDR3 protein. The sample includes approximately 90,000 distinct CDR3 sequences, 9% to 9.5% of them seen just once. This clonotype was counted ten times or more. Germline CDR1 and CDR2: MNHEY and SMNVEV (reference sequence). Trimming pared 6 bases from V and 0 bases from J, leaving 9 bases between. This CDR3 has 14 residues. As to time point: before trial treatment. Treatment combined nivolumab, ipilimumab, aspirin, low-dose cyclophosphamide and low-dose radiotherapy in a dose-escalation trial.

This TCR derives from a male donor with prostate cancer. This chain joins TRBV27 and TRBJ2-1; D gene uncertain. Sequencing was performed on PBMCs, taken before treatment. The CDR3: CASSRMSSYNEQFF. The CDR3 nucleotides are TGTGCCAGCAGCCGCATGAGCTCCTACAATGAGCAGTTCTTC.